This T cell receptor (beta chain) appears in the sequencing data of a study of T cell responses to AZD1222 COVID-19 vaccine. Study-level findings and limits: Of spike-specific TCRs, nearly half reportedly target regions left unmutated in variants. Spike-specific TCR breadth and depth were elevated following two AZD1222 doses.

There are 15 residues in the CDR3. After removal of 7 bases from V and 8 bases from J, the junction contained 14 bases not matched to a gene. Germline-derived CDR1 and CDR2 are MNHEY and SMNVEV (reference sequence). On this clone: What it recognizes is unknown.

Sequencing used immunoSEQ multiplex PCR; TCRdb keeps in-frame clones, though not all of them. The table includes 150,000 to 200,000 clones, 94% detected once. The source was peripheral blood, collected on day 0 of AZD1222 vaccination. The chain couples TRBV27 to TRBJ1-2, with 9 bases aligning to TRBD1. This TCR was recovered from an adult in good health. The CDR3 bases are TGTGCCAGCATGACTACCGGGACAGGGATTTACGGCTACACCTTC. Translating gives CASMTTGTGIYGYTF.